The rows below give T cell receptor beta chains drawn from one sample of a study of shared clonotypes between healthy human individuals. Using immunoSEQ multiplex PCR, the repertoire was profiled, and TCRdb retains in-frame clones only, with some absent. The sample lists roughly 680,000 clones, over 55% seen once, with approximately 1.7% in the top ten. Specimen: memory CD4+ T cells sorted from blood. The receptor source for this set is a woman in her 30s in good health. CDR3s leave out the opening cysteine and the closing phenylalanine or tryptophan.

j_call v_call cdr3_aa
TRBJ2-7 TRBV29-1 SVGTGGRYEQY
TRBJ2-7 TRBV5-1 ASSTTGQGYEQY
TRBJ1-2 TRBV7-8 ASSSSLEGARGYT
TRBJ1-4 TRBV7-9 ASSPGKANEKLF
TRBJ2-5 TRBV9 ASSLSGLAGGETQY
TRBJ2-1 TRBV25-1 ASSEQDRAGEQF
TRBJ1-1 TRBV19 ASSIDTTGTVNTEAF
TRBJ1-1 TRBV30 AWSIDSEAF
TRBJ2-1 TRBV28 ASSLTGALNNEQF
TRBJ1-1 TRBV5-4 ASSPRQGVGTEAF
TRBJ1-5 TRBV19 ASRDRAAQPQH
NA TRBV11-2 ASSYDGGTSEYEQY
TRBJ2-3 TRBV4-1 ASSQAARQLDTQY
TRBJ2-7 TRBV10-2 ASSGTSGIPIYEQY
TRBJ2-1 TRBV25-1 ASSEQEGHNEQF
TRBJ2-7 TRBV18 ASSPLGLAGDYEQY
TRBJ2-2 TRBV5-4 ASSPGHPAGVGELF
TRBJ2-7 TRBV28 ASSPHRDWQY
TRBJ2-7 TRBV30 AWRKALAGVNEQY
TRBJ2-7 TRBV14 ASRAGNSYEQY
NA TRBV28 ASSSIGLATEYEQY
TRBJ2-7 TRBV6-6 ASSKPGQYEQY
TRBJ2-1 TRBV18 ASSSNRGLAGDEQF
TRBJ2-3 TRBV6-4 ASSPGLETDTQY
TRBJ1-4 TRBV6-5 ASSRVANEKLF
TRBJ1-2 TRBV2 ASSERVTAGYGYT
TRBJ1-1 TRBV28 ASSPDPRRTEAF
TRBJ1-1 TRBV5-1 ASSTNRGNTEAF
TRBJ1-2 TRBV6-6 ASSSAQGDYGYT
TRBJ1-3 TRBV4-2 ASSQARDRGGNTIY
TRBJ2-7 TRBV6-5 ASSYHLGGGSYEQY
TRBJ2-1 TRBV2 ASSSLPSGTEQF
TRBJ2-7 TRBV18 ASSTGYGYEQY